A selection of T cell receptor beta chains follows, all from one sample in a study of T cell responses to AZD1222 COVID-19 vaccine. The data were produced by immunoSEQ multiplex PCR, yet TCRdb's version contains in-frame clones alone and is incomplete. The data contain 100,000 to 150,000 clones, approximately 88% of them singletons. The sample consisted of peripheral blood, taken on day 0 of AZD1222 vaccination. The receptors come from an adult in good health. CDR3s include the opening cysteine and the closing phenylalanine or tryptophan. D genes are given only for firm matches. Size is omitted from some rows. Given values are once, few, many or a class for expanded clones.

D gene	J gene	clone size	V gene	CDR3 protein	CDR3 DNA
TRBD1	TRBJ1-4	once	TRBV5-8	CASSFPGTGHEKLFF	TGTGCCAGCAGCTTTCCCGGGACAGGCCATGAAAAACTGTTTTTT
TRBD1	TRBJ1-2	NA	TRBV6-6	CASSYSTGENYGYTF	TGTGCCAGCAGTTACTCTACAGGGGAGAACTATGGCTACACCTTC
TRBD2	TRBJ2-7	NA	TRBV27	CASSSGLAGGIYEQYF	TGTGCCAGCAGTTCGGGACTAGCGGGAGGTATCTACGAGCAGTACTTC
NA	TRBJ2-1	once	TRBV4-3	CASSQGLRGWNNEQFF	TGCGCCAGCAGCCAAGGGCTAAGGGGCTGGAACAATGAGCAGTTCTTC
NA	TRBJ2-1	NA	TRBV24-1	CATSERDLPYNEQFF	TGTGCCACCAGTGAACGGGACCTCCCCTACAATGAGCAGTTCTTC
TRBD1	TRBJ2-3	NA	TRBV7-6	CASSPMTGAITDTQYF	TGTGCCAGCAGCCCCATGACAGGGGCGATCACAGATACGCAGTATTTT
TRBD2	TRBJ2-1	NA	TRBV10-3	CAISESGIAGDNEQFF	TGTGCCATCAGTGAGTCGGGGATAGCGGGGGACAATGAGCAGTTCTTC
TRBD1	TRBJ1-6	NA	TRBV4-1	CASSHQDRGLLHF	TGCGCCAGCAGCCACCAAGACAGGGGTTTACTCCACTTT
NA	TRBJ2-1	NA	TRBV11-2	CASSQGQPGGNEQFF	TGTGCCAGCAGCCAGGGACAGCCGGGGGGCAATGAGCAGTTCTTC
NA	TRBJ2-1	NA	TRBV5-5	CASSLGGGAFQQFF	TGTGCCAGCAGCTTGGGTGGGGGCGCTTTTCAGCAGTTCTTC
NA	TRBJ2-5	NA	TRBV18	CASSSRVGETQYF	TGTGCCAGCTCAAGCAGGGTCGGAGAGACCCAGTACTTC
NA	TRBJ2-3	NA	TRBV30	CAWSVGLGLDTQYF	TGTGCCTGGAGTGTTGGGCTAGGATTGGATACGCAGTATTTT
NA	TRBJ2-7	NA	TRBV10-3	CAISETRRGSSYEQYF	TGTGCCATCAGTGAGACCCGAAGGGGGTCCAGCTACGAGCAGTACTTC
NA	TRBJ2-3	few	TRBV10-1	CASSEFRISTDTQYF	TGCGCCAGCAGTGAGTTTCGGATTAGCACAGATACGCAGTATTTT
NA	TRBJ2-5	NA	TRBV6-5	CASSYSKILGETQYF	TGTGCCAGCAGTTACTCGAAGATACTGGGGGAGACCCAGTACTTC
NA	TRBJ2-3	NA	TRBV19	CASSMSAEPSTDTQYF	TGTGCCAGTAGTATGTCTGCGGAACCTAGCACAGATACGCAGTATTTT